Here is one T cell receptor (beta chain) with its context. The antigen this receptor binds is unknown. No clone much larger than this one lies a single base away; base qualities are absent. The CDR3, from cysteine to phenylalanine, totals 14 residues. Only the CDR3 region is kept as DNA, spanning 42 bases read in frame from base 1. Taken from the germline V gene (reference sequence), the CDR1 and CDR2 loops are SEHNR and FQNEAQ. Trimming costs V 5 bases and J 3 bases, and their ends lie 13 bases apart. The data derive from a study of T cell changes during pregnancy in multiple sclerosis (dated by TCRdb to the late 2010s). Regarding the study in general: Changes in the T cell repertoire over the course of pregnancy were examined in this study in women with multiple sclerosis.

The method was the immunoSEQ multiplex PCR assay. The source is immuneACCESS, and TCRdb retained only in-frame sequences with V and J called. Part of the clones is not carried over; for the studies checked, unresolved V genes explain less than half of this, and the remainder is unexplained. The sample table shows about 93,000 clones, and roughly 91% are seen once. Of the sample, 1.5% to 2% falls within the top ten clones. Specimen: peripheral blood, collected after pregnancy. The TCR comes from a female donor in good health, enrolled as a control in a pregnancy study. The sequence is built from TRBV7-9 and TRBJ1-1, with the identity of the D gene unclear. Read as DNA, the sequence is TGTGCCAGCAGCCCCCGCGTCGCGGACACTGAAGCTTTCTTT. It encodes CASSPRVADTEAFF.